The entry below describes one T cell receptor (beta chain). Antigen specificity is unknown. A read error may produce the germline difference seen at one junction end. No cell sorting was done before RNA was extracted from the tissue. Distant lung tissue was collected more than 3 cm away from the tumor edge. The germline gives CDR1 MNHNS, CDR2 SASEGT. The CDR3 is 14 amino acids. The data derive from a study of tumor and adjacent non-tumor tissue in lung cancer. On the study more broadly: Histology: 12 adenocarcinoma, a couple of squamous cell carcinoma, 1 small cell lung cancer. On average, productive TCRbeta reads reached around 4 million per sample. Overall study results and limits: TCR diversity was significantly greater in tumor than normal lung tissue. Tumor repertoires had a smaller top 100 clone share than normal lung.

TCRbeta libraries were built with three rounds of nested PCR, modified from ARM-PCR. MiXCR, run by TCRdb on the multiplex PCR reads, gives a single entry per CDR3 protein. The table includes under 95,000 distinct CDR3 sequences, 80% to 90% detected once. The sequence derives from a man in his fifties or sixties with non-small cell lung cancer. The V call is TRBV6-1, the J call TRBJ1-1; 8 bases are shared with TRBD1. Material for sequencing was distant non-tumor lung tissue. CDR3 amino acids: CGISEDRGDTETFF. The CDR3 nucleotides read TGTGGCATCAGTGAAGACAGGGGCGACACTGAAACTTTCTTT.